This T cell receptor (beta chain) was sequenced in a study of T cells after yellow fever vaccination. Study-wide findings and caveats: Most primary-vaccination clones recurred post-booster (just under 98% CD4, just over 85% CD8).

TCRdb fed the 5' RACE reads into MiXCR, producing one record per CDR3 protein. The sample carries 320,000 or so distinct CDR3 sequences, 7% to 9% recorded once. Germline V gene lookup returns CDR1 KGHSH and CDR2 LQKENI. V was cut by 8 bases and J by 2 bases, with 9 bases left in between. The CDR3 is 12 amino acids. This clonotype was picked up many times. Its target is unknown. The receptor comes from a man aged 18 to 30 who received the YFV17D yellow fever vaccine. The specimen was PBMCs, collected about 49 days after the first yellow fever vaccination. This chain connects TRBV18 to TRBJ2-5, with D perhaps matching TRBD1 or TRBD2 (5 bases each). The CDR3 loop is CASLREQETQYF. The CDR3 bases are TGTGCCAGCCTCAGGGAGCAAGAGACCCAGTACTTC.